A single sample is the source of the 31 T cell receptor beta chains below, sequenced in a study of blood T cell repertoires in COVID-19. Assay used: immunoSEQ multiplex PCR; TCRdb lists only in-frame clones, some missing. There are about 310,000 clones in the sample; 90% occur only once, and around 0.93% lies in the top ten. Sequencing was performed on peripheral blood. All receptors come from a woman between 40 and 55 years old with COVID-19, enrolled during active disease.

The chain recombines TRBV14 with TRBJ1-1, with 12 bases identical to TRBD1. The CDR3 is made up of 18 amino acids. Germline CDR1 reads SGHDN; CDR2 reads FVKESK. The junction had 9 bases not matched to a gene; V was cut back by 3 bases and J by 1 base. The CDR3 loop reads CASSQAPGTGGTNTEAFF. The CDR3 DNA reads TGTGCCAGCAGCCAGGCTCCCGGGACAGGGGGCACGAACACTGAAGCTTTCTTT.

V and J are TRBV7-8 and TRBJ1-1, with D hard to call. The germline V gene encodes CDR1 SGHVS and CDR2 FQNEAQ. The CDR3 is 13 residues long. V gave up 1 base and J gave up 6 bases, with 9 bases separating them. Here the CDR3 DNA reads TGTGCCAGCAGCTTAGTCGGGATGGCTGAAGCTTTCTTT. This translates into CASSLVGMAEAFF. Full variable domain (rest looked up from reference TRBV7-8 and TRBJ1-1): GAGVSQSPRYKVAKRGQDVALRCDPISGHVSLFWYQQALGQGPEFLTYFQNEAQLDKSGLPSDRFFAERPEGSVSTLKIQRTQQEDSAVYLCASSLVGMAEAFFGQGTRLTVV.

The sample holds one count of this clone. Other nucleotide sequences in the sample specify the same CDR3. The rearrangement links TRBV5-1 to TRBJ2-5; D might be TRBD2 (6 bases). The CDR3 is made up of 13 amino acids. Germline CDR1 and CDR2: SGHRS and YFSETQ. The germline V and J ends were trimmed by 0 bases and 5 bases, with 8 bases remaining between them. The CDR3: CASSLGGGETQYF. The CDR3 coding sequence is TGCGCCAGCAGCTTGGGGGGAGGCGAGACCCAGTACTTC.

The genes are TRBV3-1 (or the pseudogene TRBV3-2) and TRBJ1-5, with D tentatively TRBD1 (5 bases). Germline CDR1 reads LGHDT; CDR2 reads YNNKEL (reference sequence). The CDR3 extends over 18 amino acids. Trimming took off 8 bases at V and 3 bases at J, with 26 bases between the two ends. DNA for the CDR3: TGTGCCAGCGCAGGGTCTACCTCCCGGCTGCGGGACAATCAGCCCCAGCATTTT. It translates to CASAGSTSRLRDNQPQHF.

V is TRBV30 and J is TRBJ1-4; D is perhaps TRBD1 (6 bases). The V end lost 3 bases, the J end lost 5 bases, and 10 bases lay between the germline ends. CDR3 length equals 13 residues. The germline V gene has CDR1 GTSNPN and CDR2 SVGIG (reference sequence). CDR3: CAWRDSLNEKLFF. The CDR3 DNA reads as TGTGCCTGGAGGGACAGCCTGAATGAAAAACTGTTTTTT.

As DNA, the CDR3 is TGTGCCAGCAGTGACTGGCCTAGCGTGTCCTACAATGAGCAGTTCTTC. Amino acids: CASSDWPSVSYNEQFF. The rearrangement joins TRBV6-4 to TRBJ2-1, with D tentatively TRBD2 (6 bases). The CDR3 has 16 residues. The germline V gene has CDR1 MRHNA and CDR2 SNTAGT. V lost 1 base, J lost 1 base, and 11 bases lay in between.

This chain uses TRBV28 with TRBJ2-7; 7 positions agree with TRBD1. The CDR3 consists of 18 residues. In germline, CDR1 is MDHEN, CDR2 SYDVKM. Trimming at V came to 1 base and at J to 5 bases, leaving 17 bases not matched to a gene. The CDR3 DNA reads as TGTGCCAGCAGTTTATCTTTACAGGGGATGGACGTGACCCACGAGCAGTACTTC. The encoded protein is CASSLSLQGMDVTHEQYF.

Worth noting for this clone: The identical CDR3 is also encoded by other nucleotide sequences in the sample. The chain joins TRBV18 to TRBJ1-5; D perhaps matches TRBD1 (5 bases). Germline V CDR1 and CDR2: KGHSH, LQKENI. This CDR3 is 14 amino acids long. V lost 1 base and J 7 bases, leaving 11 bases between the germline ends. The CDR3 reads CASSPQGRDQPQHF. CDR3 nucleotide sequence: TGTGCCAGCTCACCACAAGGGAGGGACCAGCCCCAGCATTTT. Full variable domain (remainder filled in from reference TRBV18 and TRBJ1-5): NAGVMQNPRHLVRRRGQEARLRCSPMKGHSHVYWYRQLPEEGLKFMVYLQKENIIDESGMPKERFSAEFPKEGPSILRIQQVVRGDSAAYFCASSPQGRDQPQHFGDGTRLSIL.

V usage is TRBV30 and J usage is TRBJ1-1; TRBD1 is a possible D gene (6 bases). The CDR3 runs to 14 residues. V shed 3 bases and J shed 5 bases, with 16 bases lying between them. Germline loops: CDR1 GTSNPN, CDR2 SVGIG (reference sequence). The CDR3 nucleotides read TGTGCCTGGAGGCAGGGGCGCTGGGAGACTGAAGCTTTCTTT. Its translation: CAWRQGRWETEAFF. Variable domain in full (rest from reference TRBV30 and TRBJ1-1): SQTIHQWPATLVQPVGSPLSLECTVEGTSNPNLYWYRQAAGRGLQLLFYSVGIGQISSEVPQNLSASRPQDRQFILSSKKLLLSDSGFYLCAWRQGRWETEAFFGQGTRLTVV.

This clone was seen a single time. The rearrangement uses TRBV2 and TRBJ2-2; possible D gene TRBD2, 6 bases. Trimming removed 5 bases from V and 7 bases from J, with 8 bases in between. Germline V CDR1 and CDR2: SNHLY, FYNNEI. The CDR3 totals 12 residues. The CDR3 here is CASSLAYGELFF. CDR3 coding DNA: TGTGCCAGCAGTCTAGCGTACGGGGAGCTGTTTTTT.

The rearrangement uses TRBV7-9 and TRBJ1-2; D is perhaps TRBD1 (6 bases). Germline V gene data show CDR1 as SEHNR and CDR2 as FQNEAQ (reference sequence). The CDR3 length is 13 residues. Trimming left V 5 bases short and J 3 bases short, with 10 bases between. Here the CDR3 reads CASSDRTDYGYTF. CDR3 DNA: TGTGCCAGCAGCGACAGGACGGACTATGGCTACACCTTC.

V is TRBV7-9 and J is TRBJ1-1, with 7 bases that match TRBD1. CDR3 length: 13 amino acids. The trim removed 11 bases at V and 3 bases at J, leaving 9 bases unmatched. Germline V gives CDR1 SEHNR, CDR2 FQNEAQ (reference sequence). CDR3 region: CAGEQGTYTEAFF. CDR3 DNA: TGTGCCGGAGAACAGGGGACGTACACTGAAGCTTTCTTT.

The rearrangement uses TRBV4-3 and TRBJ2-6, with 7 positions matching TRBD2. CDR3 size: 19 residues. Trimming took 4 bases from V and 0 from J; bases not matched to a gene: 12. CDR1 and CDR2 from the germline V gene are LGHNA and YSLEER. CDR3 coding DNA: TGCGCCAGCAGCCGGTCGGTCCGGGGGGTTAACTCTGGGGCCAACGTCCTGACTTTC. Translated, it gives CASSRSVRGVNSGANVLTF.

The rearrangement links TRBV6-5 to TRBJ1-5; 9 bases agree with TRBD1. The CDR3 is 16 amino acids. V gave up 4 bases and J gave up 6 bases; unmatched junction bases: 10. Germline values: CDR1 MNHEY, CDR2 SVGAGI. Here the CDR3 DNA reads TGTGCCAGCAGTTCAGACCGGGACAGGGAGAGTCAGCCCCAGCATTTT. Translation gives CASSSDRDRESQPQHF.

This chain links TRBV7-9 with TRBJ1-5; TRBD1 aligns across 8 bases. The CDR3 extends over 16 amino acids. Germline assignment: CDR1 SEHNR and CDR2 FQNEAQ (reference sequence). V trimming: 1 base; J trimming: 6 bases; junction bases outside the gene matches: 8. As DNA, the CDR3 is TGTGCCAGCAGCTTAGGGAAACAGGGGGTTAGTCAGCCCCAGCATTTT. It translates to CASSLGKQGVSQPQHF.

This CDR3 reads CASSGRPYEQYF. In DNA, the CDR3 is TGTGCCAGCAGCGGGAGACCCTACGAGCAGTACTTC. The chain recombines TRBV6-5 with TRBJ2-7; a weak D match, TRBD2 (6 bases). This CDR3 comprises 12 residues. V lost 6 bases to trimming and J lost 2 bases, with 8 bases between them. From germline, CDR1 is MNHEY and CDR2 SVGAGI.

The chain joins TRBV5-1 to TRBJ1-5; D is perhaps TRBD1 (5 bases). V lost 4 bases and J 3 bases, leaving 11 bases between the germline ends. The germline gives CDR1 SGHRS, CDR2 YFSETQ. The CDR3 totals 14 residues. The CDR3 is CASSQDGHNQPQHF. The CDR3 DNA is TGCGCCAGCAGCCAGGACGGACACAATCAGCCCCAGCATTTT.

This clone has just one count. The CDR3 protein is CASSELGSVGEQYF. In nucleotides, the CDR3 is TGCGCCAGCAGTGAGTTAGGCAGCGTGGGCGAGCAGTACTTC. V is TRBV10-2 and J is TRBJ2-7, with no clear D. Germline assignment: CDR1 WSHSY and CDR2 SAAADI. There are 14 residues in the CDR3. Deletions cut 1 base from V and 6 bases from J, with 13 bases between.

The chain links TRBV2 to TRBJ2-3; 8 nucleotides align to TRBD2. V was clipped by 4 bases and J by 2 bases; unmatched bases: 8. CDR1 SNHLY and CDR2 FYNNEI come from the germline V gene. This CDR3 contains 16 residues. CDR3 coding DNA: TGTGCCAGCAGTGGGAGTAGCGGGGCTCCCACAGATACGCAGTATTTT. Its translation: CASSGSSGAPTDTQYF.

V gene TRBV7-6 combines with J gene TRBJ1-4; D is unclear. CDR1 and CDR2 (germline): SGHVS, FNYEAQ. CDR3 length: 16 residues. Trimming took 2 bases from V and 6 from J, leaving 16 bases between them. CDR3 region: CASSLRSPQVDEKLFF. In DNA, the CDR3 is TGTGCCAGCAGCTTAAGGTCCCCCCAGGTTGATGAAAAACTGTTTTTT.

V and J are TRBV7-8 and TRBJ2-7; D not certain. Germline V lookup: CDR1 SGHVS, CDR2 FQNEAQ. The V end was cut by 0 bases, the J end by 3 bases, with 12 bases between. CDR3 length: 15 amino acids. CDR3: CASSLARRMYYEQYF. The CDR3 DNA is TGTGCCAGCAGCTTAGCAAGGCGGATGTACTACGAGCAGTACTTC. The variable domain in full, completed from reference TRBV7-8 and TRBJ2-7, reads GAGVSQSPRYKVAKRGQDVALRCDPISGHVSLFWYQQALGQGPEFLTYFQNEAQLDKSGLPSDRFFAERPEGSVSTLKIQRTQQEDSAVYLCASSLARRMYYEQYFGPGTRLTVT.

V gene TRBV19 combines with J gene TRBJ1-1; D is unresolved. V was trimmed by 6 bases and J by 4 bases, leaving 18 bases between them. The length of the CDR3 is 15 residues. Germline lookup yields CDR1 LNHDA and CDR2 SQIVND (reference sequence). This chain's CDR3 is CASRRFAEASTEAFF. CDR3 DNA sequence: TGTGCCAGTAGGCGTTTCGCCGAAGCGAGCACTGAAGCTTTCTTT.

The chain has TRBV6-2 or TRBV6-3 and TRBJ1-5, with 9 bases aligning to TRBD1. After removal of 6 bases from V and 6 bases from J, the junction contained 6 bases not matched to a gene. CDR3 length: 14 amino acids. Germline-derived CDR1 and CDR2 are MNHEY and SVGEGT. CDR3 in DNA: TGTGCCAGCAGCCGACAGGGGGTTCCTCAGCCCCAGCATTTT. It encodes CASSRQGVPQPQHF.

The chain is built from TRBV12-5 and TRBJ1-2; 10 nucleotides align to TRBD1. The junction had 3 bases not matched to a gene; V was cut back by 5 bases and J by 9 bases. The CDR3 loop spans 12 amino acids. Germline V gives CDR1 LGHNT, CDR2 FRNRAP. The CDR3 nucleotides are TGTGCTAGTGGTGGGGACAGGGGCAGCTACACCTTC. It codes for CASGGDRGSYTF.

This chain joins TRBV27 and TRBJ1-2, with a weak D call TRBD1 (5 bases). The CDR3 runs 15 residues. Germline assignment: CDR1 MNHEY and CDR2 SMNVEV (reference sequence). The V end was cut by 2 bases, the J end by 2 bases, with 12 bases between. CDR3 residues: CASSLAGLPNYGYTF. The CDR3 DNA reads TGTGCCAGCAGTTTAGCGGGACTCCCGAACTATGGCTACACCTTC.

V usage is TRBV29-1 and J usage is TRBJ2-7; TRBD2 aligns across 9 bases. The germline V gene encodes CDR1 SQVTM and CDR2 ANQGSEA. The CDR3 extends over 12 amino acids. The V segment lost 7 bases and the J segment 4 bases; nucleotides outside the gene matches: 5. CDR3 region: CSGLSGSYEQYF. CDR3 bases: TGCAGCGGCCTTAGCGGGAGTTACGAGCAGTACTTC.

The V gene is TRBV4-3, the J gene TRBJ1-2, with D perhaps matching TRBD1 (5 bases). CDR1 and CDR2 (germline): LGHNA, YSLEER. The CDR3 is 16 amino acids. Trimming removed 0 bases at V and 2 bases at J, with 13 bases between. The CDR3 loop reads CASSQDWQGGNYGYTF. In DNA form, the CDR3 reads TGCGCCAGCAGCCAAGATTGGCAGGGTGGAAACTATGGCTACACCTTC.

The CDR3 reads CASSLYERGSSPLHF. In DNA, the CDR3 is TGTGCCAGCAGCTTATACGAGAGGGGGAGTTCACCCCTCCACTTT. The V and J genes are TRBV7-2 and TRBJ1-6; perhaps TRBD1 as D (6 bases). There are 15 residues in the CDR3. V shed 2 bases and J shed 9 bases, with 14 bases lying between them. Looked up from germline, CDR1 is SGHTA and CDR2 is FQGNSA.

The genes are TRBV27 and TRBJ1-2, with 12 bases lining up with TRBD1. The ends lost 2 bases at V and 0 bases at J; junction bases unmatched: 7. CDR1 MNHEY and CDR2 SMNVEV come from the germline V gene (reference sequence). This CDR3 is 18 amino acids long. DNA for the CDR3: TGTGCCAGCAGTTTAACCGGGACAGGGGGCGGGGCTAACTATGGCTACACCTTC. It is translated as CASSLTGTGGGANYGYTF.

This chain uses TRBV5-1 with TRBJ2-5; tentative D call: TRBD1 (5 bases). The germline V and J ends were trimmed by 1 base and 5 bases, with 9 bases remaining between them. There are 13 residues in the CDR3. Germline V gives CDR1 SGHRS, CDR2 YFSETQ. The chain's CDR3 is CASSLSGMETQYF. CDR3 coding DNA: TGCGCCAGCAGCTTGTCAGGGATGGAGACCCAGTACTTC.

The chain couples TRBV18 to TRBJ2-1; the D is unclear. V was pared by 4 bases and J by 5 bases, with 12 bases between. Germline loops: CDR1 KGHSH, CDR2 LQKENI. The CDR3 loop spans 14 amino acids. CDR3 DNA: TGTGCCAGCTCACTCGCAAGCCCGGACAATGAGCAGTTCTTC. Its translation is CASSLASPDNEQFF.